Given below is one T cell receptor beta chain in context. As yet, its antigen is unknown. These data come from a study of T cells in Graves' hyperthyroidism and ophthalmopathy. The CDR3 covers 17 residues. Germline lookup yields CDR1 SGHRS and CDR2 YFSETQ. Trimming cost V 0 bases and J 2 bases, with 16 bases left between them. General observations from the study: Ophthalmopathy, as predicted by the model, came a median approximately 6.5 months after the prediction.

The TCR beta CDR3 regions underwent amplification using RNA transcripts as the source. TCR CDR3 underwent first-round RT-PCR with the HTBI primer set. TCRdb re-analysed the multiplex PCR reads in MiXCR, keeping a single row per CDR3 protein. The data hold about 640,000 distinct CDR3 sequences, with 20% observed a single time. The sample consisted of blood. This TCR came from a man aged 25 to 40 with Graves' ophthalmopathy. V usage is TRBV5-1 and J usage is TRBJ2-3, with a tentative D call TRBD1 (6 bases). For the CDR3, the DNA is TGCGCCAGCAGCTTGGCTTCCGGGACACCAGCCACAGATACGCAGTATTTT. Its protein product is CASSLASGTPATDTQYF.